The clone carrying this TCR beta chain occurred a few times. Its target is not known. The V end lost 5 bases, the J end lost 6 bases, and 17 bases lay between the germline ends. From germline, CDR1 is MGHDK and CDR2 SYGVNS. There are 15 residues in the CDR3. The data originate from a study of blood T cells in healthy people across ages. Total RNA extraction produced at least 6 micrograms (per sample) for the study. Overall study findings and caveats: Strongly correlated with naive T cell percentage was TCR beta diversity. Fewer expanded clones and more diversity marked long-lived versus aged donors.

The second PCR ran 7 to 11 cycles with a sample-barcoded 5' primer and J-beta primers. Each cDNA molecule, via a template-switch adaptor with 12 random nucleotides, was tagged. TCRdb re-called the 5' RACE reads through MiXCR, storing one row per CDR3 protein. The top ten hold 15% to 19% of the sample, which has hundreds of thousands of distinct CDR3 sequences, 32% seen once. The TCR originated in a woman of 80 years or more in good health. The chain couples TRBV25-1 to TRBJ1-5; D unclear. The sample was blood. CDR3 in DNA: TGTGCCAGCAGTAGCCCCGGCAGGCGACCTCAGCCCCAGCATTTT. Its translation is CASSSPGRRPQPQHF.